These T cell receptor beta chains were read from a single sample in a study of shared clonotypes between healthy human individuals. Generated by immunoSEQ multiplex PCR, the TCRdb table keeps only in-frame clones and is missing some. The table lists some 320,000 clones, roughly 84% of them singletons, with around 15% in the top ten. The specimen sequenced was memory CD8+ T cells sorted from blood. The receptors stem from a man aged 18 to 30 in good health. Both conserved end residues are part of each CDR3. D genes are given only for firm matches. Expanded clones get a size class; other rows say once, few or many, or leave the size out.

few,TRBJ2-1,TRBD2,TRBV27,TGTGCCAGCAGTCTCGAAGCGGGGTTGTCCTACAATGAGCAGTTCTTC,CASSLEAGLSYNEQFF
-,TRBJ2-5,-,TRBV7-9,TGTGCCAGCAGCCCCAGTCCTGGGTCAATAGACGCCCAAGAGACCCAGTACTTC,CASSPSPGSIDAQETQYF
-,TRBJ2-3,TRBD1,TRBV7-9,TGTGCCACCTCACCCGGACAGGGGAGGATTAGCACAGATACGCAGTATTTT,CATSPGQGRISTDTQYF
-,TRBJ2-7,-,TRBV6-5,TGTGCCAGCAGTTCCCCGACTTTTGATTACGAGCAGTACTTC,CASSSPTFDYEQYF
once,TRBJ2-7,TRBD2,TRBV7-9,TGTGCCAGCAGCTCTCCACTAGCGTACGAGCAGTACTTC,CASSSPLAYEQYF
many,TRBJ2-1,-,TRBV13,TGTGCCAGCCAGACTGATTACAATGAGCAGTTCTTC,CASQTDYNEQFF
-,TRBJ2-3,TRBD2,TRBV10-3,TGTGCCATCAGTAGCGGGGGGGGAACAGATACGCAGTATTTT,CAISSGGGTDTQYF
-,TRBJ1-1,TRBD1,TRBV13,TGTGCCAGCAGTTTAGGGGGCCTGAACACTGAAGCTTTCTTT,CASSLGGLNTEAFF
once,TRBJ2-7,TRBD2,TRBV4-1,TGCGCCAGCAGCCGGCGGGAGGCCTACGAGCAGTACTTC,CASSRREAYEQYF
-,TRBJ1-6,-,TRBV18,TGTGCCAGCTCCAGGAGCTCCTATAATTCACCCCTCCACTTT,CASSRSSYNSPLHF
-,TRBJ2-7,TRBD1,TRBV5-6,TGTGCCAGCAGCGCACGGACAGGGGGCTGGTACGAGCAGTACTTC,CASSARTGGWYEQYF
-,TRBJ1-3,-,TRBV11-1,TGTGCCAGCCAAGGCGTCTCTGGAAACACCATATATTTT,CASQGVSGNTIYF
-,TRBJ2-7,-,TRBV7-6,TGTGCCAGCAGCCCCGGCGGTGCTTACGAGCAGTACTTC,CASSPGGAYEQYF
-,TRBJ1-1,-,TRBV9,TGTGCCAGCAGCGTGGACACCGGGACCTTTGAAGGCACTGAAGCTTTCTTT,CASSVDTGTFEGTEAFF
-,TRBJ1-5,-,TRBV11-2,TGTGCCAGCAGCTTAGGTCCGGGCCTCAATCAGCCCCAGCATTTT,CASSLGPGLNQPQHF
-,TRBJ1-6,TRBD1,TRBV2,TGTGCCACCCCAGGGGGCCGGGACAATTCACCCCTCCACTTT,CATPGGRDNSPLHF
-,TRBJ2-7,-,TRBV18,TGTGCCAGCTCACCACTCGTCCAGGCAGACAGCTACGAGCAGTACTTC,CASSPLVQADSYEQYF
-,TRBJ1-2,TRBD1,TRBV30,TGTGCCTGGAGCGGGACAGGGGGAAACTATGGCTACACCTTC,CAWSGTGGNYGYTF
-,TRBJ2-7,-,TRBV11-2,TGTGCCAGCAGCTGGGTGTGGGGGAAAAGCAGCGAGCAGTACTTC,CASSWVWGKSSEQYF
-,TRBJ1-2,-,TRBV19,TGTGCCAGTAGTACTCTCAAAAACCAAGGGGGCTACACCTTC,CASSTLKNQGGYTF
-,TRBJ2-7,-,TRBV4-1,TGCGCCAGCAGCCAAGGTCTAGCGCTGACCTACGAGCAGTACTTC,CASSQGLALTYEQYF
-,TRBJ2-2,-,TRBV10-2,TGCGCCAGCAGTCCGGACTTCGGGGAGCTGTTTTTT,CASSPDFGELFF
-,TRBJ2-3,TRBD2,TRBV2,TGTGCCAGCCAACTCGCTAGCGGGGGGCCGAAACCTAGCACAGATACGCAGTATTTT,CASQLASGGPKPSTDTQYF
-,TRBJ2-7,TRBD1,TRBV5-6,TGTGCCAGCAGCCGGACAGGGTCAGAGCAGTACTTC,CASSRTGSEQYF
-,TRBJ2-7,-,TRBV27,TGTGCCAGCAGTTTCTCCCCCTACGAGCAGTACTTC,CASSFSPYEQYF
-,TRBJ2-2,TRBD2,TRBV4-3,TGCGCCAGCAGTGAATATAGCGGGAGGGGCGGGGAGCTGTTTTTT,CASSEYSGRGGELFF
once,TRBJ2-7,-,TRBV9,TGTGCCAGCAGCGTTGGCGGAACCTACGAGCAGTACTTC,CASSVGGTYEQYF
few,TRBJ1-2,-,TRBV12-2,TGTGCAAGTCGACGTAACCGGGCCCACCCTATCTACTACACCTTC,CASRRNRAHPIYYTF
-,TRBJ2-7,TRBD1,TRBV7-8,TGTGCCAGCAGCTTAGGCACAGGGACAGCGAGTTGGAGGGAGCAGTACTTC,CASSLGTGTASWREQYF
-,TRBJ2-7,TRBD2,TRBV27,TGTGCCAGCTCCCCTAGCGGGAGTTACGAGCAGTACTTC,CASSPSGSYEQYF
-,TRBJ2-1,-,TRBV6-5,TGTGCCAGCGGGGCCAGCGACAATGAGCAGTTCTTC,CASGASDNEQFF
once,TRBJ2-7,TRBD2,TRBV5-5,TGTGCCAGCAGGTTACTAGCGGAGCAGTACTTC,CASRLLAEQYF
-,TRBJ2-7,TRBD2,TRBV29-1,TGCAGCGTTGATCTAGCGGGATCCTACGAGCAGTACTTC,CSVDLAGSYEQYF
-,TRBJ2-7,-,TRBV7-5,TGTGCCAGAAGCTTAGTCGGGCAGGGGCACGAGCAGTACTTC,CARSLVGQGHEQYF
-,TRBJ2-2,-,TRBV6-6,TGTGCCAGCAGACGGGATGACCAGAGTACCGGGGAGCTGTTTTTT,CASRRDDQSTGELFF
-,TRBJ2-5,-,TRBV10-3,TGTGCCATCAGTGACCCAGCAGGTAGAGAGACCCAGTACTTC,CAISDPAGRETQYF
-,TRBJ1-2,-,TRBV2,TGTGCCAGCAGCTACCAGTATTCCGATGGCTACACCTTC,CASSYQYSDGYTF
-,TRBJ2-7,TRBD1,TRBV19,TGTGCCAGTAGTATGGCCAGGGGGCCCTACGAGCAGTACTTC,CASSMARGPYEQYF
-,TRBJ2-5,-,TRBV5-1,TGCGCCAGCAGGTTATGGTTCTTCGGGACCCAGTACTTC,CASRLWFFGTQYF
-,TRBJ2-7,-,TRBV7-9,TGTGCCAGCAGGTTCGACGGAGAGTACGAGCAGTACTTC,CASRFDGEYEQYF
-,TRBJ2-1,-,TRBV4-3,TGCGCCAGCAGCTACAACAGGCCCTCCTACAATGAGCAGTTCTTC,CASSYNRPSYNEQFF
-,TRBJ1-4,-,TRBV7-9,TGTGCCAGCAGCTTAAAATCAGGTCCAACTAATGAAAAACTGTTTTTT,CASSLKSGPTNEKLFF
-,TRBJ2-7,TRBD1,TRBV2,TGTGCCAGCACGGGACAGGGGACGGACTACGAGCAGTACTTC,CASTGQGTDYEQYF
once,TRBJ1-2,-,TRBV30,TGTGCCTGGAGTTTGGGAGAGGATGGCTACACCTTC,CAWSLGEDGYTF
-,TRBJ2-7,TRBD1,TRBV5-1,TGCGCCAGCAGTTTTTGGGACAGGGTCTCCTACGAGCAGTACTTC,CASSFWDRVSYEQYF
-,TRBJ2-4,-,TRBV11-2,TGTGCCAGCAGCTTAGGGGGGGAGAGAAACATTCAGTACTTC,CASSLGGERNIQYF